This TCR beta chain was observed in a study of CD4 T cells in relation to SARS-CoV-2 and coronaviruses (dated by TCRdb to the early 2020s). Looking at the study overall: In the ViraFEST assay, PBMCs were cultured with antigen for 10 days, after which TCR beta CDR3s were sequenced to identify clonal expansions specific to the antigen. The Adaptive Biotechnologies TCR-sequencing kit was used to sequence samples from three pre-COVID donors and the naive versus memory experiments, while other data came from Illumina-based sequencing. Using patient-derived lymphoblastoid cell lines, the shared crossreactive spike epitopes were mapped to their HLA restriction. The study assessed, at the TCR clonotype level, memory CD4+ T cell crossreactivity between SARS-CoV-2 and common cold coronavirus spike proteins. An HIV-1 Nef peptide pool or a culture without peptide was used as the negative reference condition. Expansion assays from other donors in the study were sequenced with a different, Illumina-based TCR-beta assay.

This clone was detected only a few times. Which antigen it targets is not known. No much larger clone is present one base from it, and per-base qualities are unavailable. CD4+ T cells from unexposed donors were collected before the COVID-19 pandemic (2011-2018). After less than eleven days of culture, CD4+ T cells were isolated with the EasySep CD4+ T cell isolation kit. As cell numbers permitted, CD4+ T cells from unexposed donors were tested for reactivity to SARS-CoV-2 S and N and to four common cold coronavirus spike pools. Each well held more than 1.5 million PBMCs cultured in IMDM containing about 5.3% human AB serum and roughly 10 IU/ml IL-2. Half of the culture medium was replaced with fresh IL-2-containing medium on days 3 and 7. Each peptide culture condition was generally run in triplicate replicate wells. The leukapheresis product for the unexposed donors was obtained through commercial purchase. Ficoll-Paque PLUS gradient centrifugation was used to isolate PBMCs from either whole blood or leukapheresis product. The PBMCs went either fresh into the expansion assay or into cryopreservation at -140 degrees C. The QIAamp Micro DNA Kit was used to extract genomic DNA from the CD4+ T cells.

General study outcomes and caveats: Small numbers of patients and of tested TCRs limited the study. No donor contributed both pre-pandemic and post-infection samples, which limited tracing the source of pre-existing responses. Memory CD4+ clonotypes crossrecognizing SARS-CoV-2 and at least one common cold coronavirus spike were found in 60% to 75% of donors. Since the crossreactivity analysis centred on spike protein, crossreactivity against other viral proteins was not assessed. Compared with monoreactive clones, crossreactive clones had significantly weaker SARS-CoV-2-driven expansion, a result consistent with antigenic imprinting.

Library construction relied on the immunoSEQ multiplex PCR assay. The paper's processing steps were these. During preprocessing, nonproductive sequences were discarded, as were any CDR3s that did not begin with C, did not end with F or W, or were shorter than 7 amino acids. Antigen-specific clonotypes were called with the MANAFEST web app, based on expansion relative to reference and other culture wells. A clone counted as positive if significantly expanded in 2 of 3 replicate wells versus the reference culture at FDR below 0.05. Positive clones also required significant expansion versus all other tandem wells and an odds ratio above 5. CDR3 homology was measured as pairwise Levenshtein distance, computed with the stringdist R package after trimming three terminal residues from each end. TCRdb holds this immuneACCESS table with in-frame rearrangements only. Some clones are missing; in checked studies, unresolved V genes explain under half, and the rest has no known cause. V, J and clone size were drawn from that table, and D and trimming were deduced from the DNA. Counted in this sample were approximately 17,000 clones; more than 75% of them appeared once. Roughly 33% of the sample is held by the ten biggest clonotypes.

For CDR1 and CDR2, the germline V gene lists SNHLY and FYNNEI. From cysteine to phenylalanine, the CDR3 is 14 amino acids long. Only the CDR3 DNA is retained, 42 bases long and in frame from the first base. For this chain, trimming is 7 bases at the V end and 4 bases at the J end, and the number of junction bases without a gene match is 9. The sequenced sample was CD4+ T cells from PBMCs, cultured in vitro. Recombination joined TRBV2 with TRBJ2-7; 8 junctional bases match TRBD2. The TCR originated in a human donor in good health. The bases read TGTGCCAGCAACGCCGGGACTAGTAAGTACGAGCAGTACTTC. Translated, it reads CASNAGTSKYEQYF.